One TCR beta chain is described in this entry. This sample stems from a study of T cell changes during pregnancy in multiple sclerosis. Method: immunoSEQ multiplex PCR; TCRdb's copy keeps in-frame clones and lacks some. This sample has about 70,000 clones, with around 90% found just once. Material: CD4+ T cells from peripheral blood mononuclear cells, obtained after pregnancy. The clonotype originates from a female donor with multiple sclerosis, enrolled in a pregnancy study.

The CDR3 here is CASRTTGVDGYTF. The CDR3 DNA reads TGTGCCAGCAGGACGACAGGGGTCGATGGCTACACCTTC. The gene calls are TRBV6-5 and TRBJ1-2; 8 positions agree with TRBD1. The germline gives CDR1 MNHEY, CDR2 SVGAGI. The trim removed 6 bases at V and 6 bases at J, leaving 6 bases unmatched. The CDR3 covers 13 residues.